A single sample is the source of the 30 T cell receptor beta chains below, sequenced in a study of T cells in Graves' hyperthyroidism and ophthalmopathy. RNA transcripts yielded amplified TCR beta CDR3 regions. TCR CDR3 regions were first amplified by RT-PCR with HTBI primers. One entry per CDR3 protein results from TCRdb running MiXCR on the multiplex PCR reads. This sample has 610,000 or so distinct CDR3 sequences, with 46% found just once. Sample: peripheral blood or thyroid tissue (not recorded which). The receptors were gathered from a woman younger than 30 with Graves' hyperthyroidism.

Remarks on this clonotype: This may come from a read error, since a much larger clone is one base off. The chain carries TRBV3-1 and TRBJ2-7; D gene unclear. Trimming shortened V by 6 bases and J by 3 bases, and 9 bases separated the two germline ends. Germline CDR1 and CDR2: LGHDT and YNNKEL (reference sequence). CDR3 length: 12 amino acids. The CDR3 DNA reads TGTGCCAGCAGGCAGATTAACTACGAGCAGTACTTC. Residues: CASRQINYEQYF.

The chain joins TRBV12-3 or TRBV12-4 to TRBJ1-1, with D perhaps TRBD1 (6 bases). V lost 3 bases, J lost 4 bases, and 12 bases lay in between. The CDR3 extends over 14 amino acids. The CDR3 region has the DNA TGTGCCAGCAGTTTCGGGCCGGGGGCCACTGAAGCTTTCTTT. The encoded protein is CASSFGPGATEAFF.

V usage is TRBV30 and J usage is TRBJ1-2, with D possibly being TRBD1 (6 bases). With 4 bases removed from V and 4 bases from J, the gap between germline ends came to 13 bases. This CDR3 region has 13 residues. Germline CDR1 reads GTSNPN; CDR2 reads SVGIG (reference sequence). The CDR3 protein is CAWILQGSYGYTF. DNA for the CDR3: TGTGCCTGGATACTCCAGGGGAGCTATGGCTACACCTTC.

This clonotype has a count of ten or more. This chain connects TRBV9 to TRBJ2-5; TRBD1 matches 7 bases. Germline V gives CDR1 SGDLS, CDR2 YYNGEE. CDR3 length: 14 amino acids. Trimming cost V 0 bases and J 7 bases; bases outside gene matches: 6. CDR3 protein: CASSVVDRDRTQYF. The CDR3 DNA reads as TGTGCCAGCAGCGTAGTCGACAGGGATCGGACCCAGTACTTC.

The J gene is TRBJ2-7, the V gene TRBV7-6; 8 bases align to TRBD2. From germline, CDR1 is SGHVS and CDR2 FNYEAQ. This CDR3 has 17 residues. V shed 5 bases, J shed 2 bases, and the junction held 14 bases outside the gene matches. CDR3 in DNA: TGTGCCAGCAGCCCCGGAGAGACTAGCGTTACAACCTACGAGCAGTACTTC. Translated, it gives CASSPGETSVTTYEQYF.

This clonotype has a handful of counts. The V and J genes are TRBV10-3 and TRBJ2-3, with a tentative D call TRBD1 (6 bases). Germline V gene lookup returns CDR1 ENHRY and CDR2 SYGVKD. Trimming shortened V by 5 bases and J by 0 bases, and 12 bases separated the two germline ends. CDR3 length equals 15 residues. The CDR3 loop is CAISPTGKSTDTQYF. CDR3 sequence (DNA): TGTGCCATCAGTCCCACAGGGAAAAGCACAGATACGCAGTATTTT.

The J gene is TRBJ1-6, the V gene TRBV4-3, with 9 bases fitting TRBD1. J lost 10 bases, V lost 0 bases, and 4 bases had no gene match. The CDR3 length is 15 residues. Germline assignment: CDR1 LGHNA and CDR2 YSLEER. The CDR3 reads CASSQDRTGDSPLHF. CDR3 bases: TGCGCCAGCAGCCAAGATAGGACAGGGGACTCACCCCTCCACTTT.

CDR3 sequence (DNA): TGCAGCGTCGAGGGGGGCCTTGAAAAACTGTTTTTT. This sequence encodes CSVEGGLEKLFF. The rearrangement uses TRBV29-1 and TRBJ1-4; tentatively, D is TRBD1 (6 bases). The length of the CDR3 is 12 residues. Between the trimmed V and J ends, which lost 6 bases and 7 bases, there was a span of 12 bases. Germline CDR1 SQVTM, CDR2 ANQGSEA.

CDR3 amino acids: CATSDWTSGSINEQFF. The CDR3 DNA sequence: TGTGCCACCAGTGACTGGACTAGCGGGAGTATCAATGAGCAGTTCTTC. The chain carries TRBV24-1 and TRBJ2-7; 13 nucleotides align to TRBD2. The J call may be faulty, since TRBJ2-1 better matches the DNA end. The CDR3 totals 16 residues. The V gene's germline CDR1 is KGHDR and CDR2 SFDVKD.

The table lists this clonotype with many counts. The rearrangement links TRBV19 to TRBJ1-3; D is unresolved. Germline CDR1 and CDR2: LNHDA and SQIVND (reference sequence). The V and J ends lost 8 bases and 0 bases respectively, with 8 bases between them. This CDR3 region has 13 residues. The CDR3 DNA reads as TGTGCCAGTCCGGCTCACTCTGGAAACACCATATATTTT. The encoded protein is CASPAHSGNTIYF.

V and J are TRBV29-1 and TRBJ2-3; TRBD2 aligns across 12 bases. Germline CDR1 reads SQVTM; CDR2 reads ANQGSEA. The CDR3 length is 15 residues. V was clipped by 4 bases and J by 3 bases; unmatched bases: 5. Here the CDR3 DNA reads TGCAGCGTTGGGACTAGCGGGATGAGAACAGATACGCAGTATTTT. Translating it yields CSVGTSGMRTDTQYF.

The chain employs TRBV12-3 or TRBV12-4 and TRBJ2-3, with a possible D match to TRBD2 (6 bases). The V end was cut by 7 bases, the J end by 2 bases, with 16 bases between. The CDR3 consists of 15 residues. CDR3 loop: CASILKGLSTDTQYF. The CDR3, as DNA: TGTGCCAGCATCCTAAAAGGACTATCCACAGATACGCAGTATTTT.

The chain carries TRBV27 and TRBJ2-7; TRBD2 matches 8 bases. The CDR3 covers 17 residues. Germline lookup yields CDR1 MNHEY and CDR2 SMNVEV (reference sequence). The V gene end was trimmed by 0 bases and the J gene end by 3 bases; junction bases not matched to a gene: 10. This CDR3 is CASSLSSSGSRIYEQYF. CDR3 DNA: TGTGCCAGCAGTTTATCTTCAAGCGGGAGTAGAATCTACGAGCAGTACTTC.

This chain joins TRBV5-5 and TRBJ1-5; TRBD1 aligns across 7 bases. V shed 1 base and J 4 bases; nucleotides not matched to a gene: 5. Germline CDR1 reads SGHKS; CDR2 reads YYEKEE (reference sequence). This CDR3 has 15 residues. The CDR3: CASSLLQGRNQPQHF. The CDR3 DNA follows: TGTGCCAGCAGCTTGTTACAGGGGAGAAATCAGCCCCAGCATTTT.

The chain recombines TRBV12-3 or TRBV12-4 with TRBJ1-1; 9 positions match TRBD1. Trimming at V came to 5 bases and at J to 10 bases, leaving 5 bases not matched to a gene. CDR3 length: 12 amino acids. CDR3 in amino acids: CASSKRQGGAFF. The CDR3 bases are TGTGCCAGCAGTAAAAGACAGGGGGGAGCTTTCTTT.

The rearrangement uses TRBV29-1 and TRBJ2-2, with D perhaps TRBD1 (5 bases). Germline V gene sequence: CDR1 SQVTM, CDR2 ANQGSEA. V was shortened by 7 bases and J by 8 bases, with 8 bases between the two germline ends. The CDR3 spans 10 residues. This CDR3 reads CSARQGELFF. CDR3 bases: TGCAGCGCTAGACAGGGGGAGCTGTTTTTT.

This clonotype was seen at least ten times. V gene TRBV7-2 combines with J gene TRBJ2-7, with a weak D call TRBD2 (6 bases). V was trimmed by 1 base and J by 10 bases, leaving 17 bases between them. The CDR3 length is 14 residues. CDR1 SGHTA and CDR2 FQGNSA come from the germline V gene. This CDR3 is CASSLEVTSSAQYF. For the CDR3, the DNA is TGTGCCAGCAGCTTAGAGGTCACTAGCAGCGCTCAGTACTTC.

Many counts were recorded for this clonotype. In nucleotides, the CDR3 is TGCAGTGCTAGAGATGGAGACAGCAGCCTTAATCAGCCCCAGCATTTT. This translates into CSARDGDSSLNQPQHF. The J gene is TRBJ1-5, the V gene TRBV20-1; D possibly corresponds to TRBD1 (5 bases). The CDR3 is 16 amino acids. Trimming removed 0 bases at V and 4 bases at J, with 16 bases between. CDR1 is DFQATT, CDR2 SNEGSKA, per germline (reference sequence).

The CDR3 DNA reads as TGCAGTGCTAGTGGGACTAGAGGGAGGAAGTCCTACGAGCAGTACTTC. Translation gives CSASGTRGRKSYEQYF. The chain combines TRBV20-1 with TRBJ2-7; 8 positions agree with TRBD2. V trimming: 3 bases; J trimming: 1 base; junction bases outside the gene matches: 11. Germline V gene lookup returns CDR1 DFQATT and CDR2 SNEGSKA (reference sequence). The CDR3 contains 16 residues.

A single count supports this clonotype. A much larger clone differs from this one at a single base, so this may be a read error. Here the CDR3 reads CACRTRDRGGSPLHF. CDR3 DNA: TGTGCCTGCAGGACCCGGGACAGGGGCGGTTCACCCCTCCACTTT. The rearrangement links TRBV7-9 to TRBJ1-6; TRBD1 matches 10 bases. The CDR3 sequence is 15 residues long. Germline-derived CDR1 and CDR2 are SEHNR and FQNEAQ (reference sequence). The full variable domain, rest sourced from reference TRBV7-9 and TRBJ1-6, is DTGVSQNPRHKITKRGQNVTFRCDPISEHNRLYWYRQTLGQGPEFLTYFQNEAQLEKSRLLSDRFSAERPKGSFSTLEIQRTEQGDSAMYLCACRTRDRGGSPLHFGNGTRLTVT.

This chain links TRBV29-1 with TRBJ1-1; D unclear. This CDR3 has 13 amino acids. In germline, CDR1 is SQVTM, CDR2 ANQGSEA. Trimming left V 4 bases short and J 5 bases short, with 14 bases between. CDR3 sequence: CSVAGKARTEAFF. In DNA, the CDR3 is TGCAGCGTTGCCGGGAAGGCGAGGACTGAAGCTTTCTTT.

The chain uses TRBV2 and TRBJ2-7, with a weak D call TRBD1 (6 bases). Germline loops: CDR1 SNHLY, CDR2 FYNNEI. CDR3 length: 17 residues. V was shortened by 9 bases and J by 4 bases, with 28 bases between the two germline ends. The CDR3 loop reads CASARPLRTGQSYEQYF. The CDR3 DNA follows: TGTGCCAGTGCTAGACCCTTGCGCACAGGACAGAGTTACGAGCAGTACTTC.

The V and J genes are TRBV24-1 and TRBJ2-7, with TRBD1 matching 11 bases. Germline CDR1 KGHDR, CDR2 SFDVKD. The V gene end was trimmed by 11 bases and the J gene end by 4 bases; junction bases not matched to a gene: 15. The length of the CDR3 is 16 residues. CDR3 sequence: CASSPEGTGGAYEQYF. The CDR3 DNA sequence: TGTGCCAGCTCCCCCGAGGGGACAGGGGGGGCATACGAGCAGTACTTC.

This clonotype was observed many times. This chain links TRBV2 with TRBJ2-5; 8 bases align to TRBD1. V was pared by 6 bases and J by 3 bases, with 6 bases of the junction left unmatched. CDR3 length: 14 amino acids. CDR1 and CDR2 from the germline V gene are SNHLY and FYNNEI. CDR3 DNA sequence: TGTGCCAGCAGAAGGACAGGGATGGAAGAGACCCAGTACTTC. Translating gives CASRRTGMEETQYF.

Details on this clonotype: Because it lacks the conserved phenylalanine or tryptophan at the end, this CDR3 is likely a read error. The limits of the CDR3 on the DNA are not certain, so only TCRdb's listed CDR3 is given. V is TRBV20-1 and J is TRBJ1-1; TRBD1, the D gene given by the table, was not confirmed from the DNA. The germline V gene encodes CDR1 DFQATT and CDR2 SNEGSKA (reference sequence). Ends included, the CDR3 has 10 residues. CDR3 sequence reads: CSARSDRANY.

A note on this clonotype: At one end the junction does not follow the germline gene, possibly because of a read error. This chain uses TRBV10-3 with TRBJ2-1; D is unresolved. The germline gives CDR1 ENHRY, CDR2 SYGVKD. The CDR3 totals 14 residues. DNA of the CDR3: TGTGCCAGCAGTTACCCGTTAATGGACAATGAGCAGTTCTTC. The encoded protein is CASSYPLMDNEQFF.

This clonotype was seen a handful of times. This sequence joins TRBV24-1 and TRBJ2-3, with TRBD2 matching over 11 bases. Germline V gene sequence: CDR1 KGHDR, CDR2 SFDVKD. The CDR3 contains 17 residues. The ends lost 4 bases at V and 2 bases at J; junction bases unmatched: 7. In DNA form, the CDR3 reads TGTGCCACCAGTGACCGCCCGGGACTAGCGGCCACAGATACGCAGTATTTT. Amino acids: CATSDRPGLAATDTQYF.

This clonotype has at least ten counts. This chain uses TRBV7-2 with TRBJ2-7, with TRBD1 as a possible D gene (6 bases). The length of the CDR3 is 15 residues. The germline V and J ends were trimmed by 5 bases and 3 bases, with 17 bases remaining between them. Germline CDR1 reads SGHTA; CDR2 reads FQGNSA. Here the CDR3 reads CASSPEAGVGYEQYF. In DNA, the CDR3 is TGTGCCAGCAGCCCCGAAGCAGGGGTGGGCTACGAGCAGTACTTC.

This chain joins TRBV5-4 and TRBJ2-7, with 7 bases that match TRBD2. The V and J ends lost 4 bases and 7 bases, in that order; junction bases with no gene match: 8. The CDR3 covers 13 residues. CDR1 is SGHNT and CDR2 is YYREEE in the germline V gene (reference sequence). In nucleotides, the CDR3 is TGTGCCAGCAGCCCCGCGGGAGCAATTGAGCAGTACTTC. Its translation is CASSPAGAIEQYF.

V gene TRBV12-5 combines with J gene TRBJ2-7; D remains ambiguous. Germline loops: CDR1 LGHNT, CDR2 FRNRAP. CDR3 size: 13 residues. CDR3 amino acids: CASSSFPLGEQYF. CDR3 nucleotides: TGTGCCAGCAGTTCCTTTCCCCTTGGGGAGCAGTACTTC.